The sequence of this T cell receptor beta chain was determined in a study of cytomegalovirus exposure and HLA in healthy donors. Study-wide results and limits: At a 0.05 false discovery rate, a later analysis found 16,951 TCR beta sequences to be associated with HLA alleles. It is likely that the observed cluster of highly shared sequence variants was a sequencing artifact.

On this clone: What it recognizes is unknown.

The V end was cut by 6 bases, the J end by 7 bases, with 21 bases between. The CDR3 totals 15 residues. Germline V gene sequence: CDR1 LNHDA, CDR2 SQIVND (reference sequence). Researchers ran the PCR with 60 Vbeta and 13 Jbeta primers. Generated by immunoSEQ multiplex PCR, the TCRdb table keeps only in-frame clones and is missing some. Here the sample spans some 180,000 clones, about three quarters being singletons. The sample consisted of PBMCs. The genes are TRBV19 and TRBJ2-5; possibly TRBD1 for D (6 bases). This clonotype originated in a man aged 18 to 30 in good health and CMV-seronegative. CDR3 bases: TGTGCCAGTAGACAATACAGGGATCGGAGCGGGACCCAGTACTTC. Translating it yields CASRQYRDRSGTQYF. Based on the CDR3 plus reference TRBV19 and TRBJ2-5, the full variable domain is DGGITQSPKYLFRKEGQNVTLSCEQNLNHDAMYWYRQDPGQGLRLIYYSQIVNDFQKGDIAEGYSVSREKKESFPLTVTSAQKNPTAFYLCASRQYRDRSGTQYFGPGTRLLVL.